The 28 T cell receptor beta chains below come from one sample, sequenced in a study of T-cell reconstitution after alpha-beta-depleted transplantation in children. The TCRbeta library was prepared with unique molecular identifiers. TCRdb analysed the PCR reads with MiXCR anew, one entry per CDR3 protein. The data show some 290,000 distinct CDR3 sequences, 20% to 30% seen once. The starting material was PBMCs, mostly from graft donor cells, obtained 180 days after TCRalphabeta/CD19-depleted stem cell transplant. The receptors were sampled from a male patient between 5 and 17 years old who had a stem cell transplant for acute lymphoblastic leukemia, so the T cells may come from the graft donor.

This clonotype occurred a few times. J is TRBJ2-2 and V is TRBV6-1; D possibly corresponds to TRBD2 (6 bases). This CDR3 has 15 residues. With 8 bases removed from V and 2 bases from J, the gap between germline ends came to 15 bases. Germline assignment: CDR1 MNHNS and CDR2 SASEGT. The CDR3 spells CASVGGTYNTGELFF. The DNA of the CDR3 is TGTGCCAGCGTCGGCGGGACTTATAACACCGGGGAGCTGTTTTTT.

Note on this clonotype: One end of the junction fails to match germline, which may point to a read error. The V call is TRBV12-3 or TRBV12-4, the J call TRBJ2-1; possibly TRBD2 for D (6 bases). CDR3 length: 13 residues. The CDR3 DNA reads as TGTGCCAGCAGCACTCTGGACTACAATGAGCGGTTCTTC. Its protein product is CASSTLDYNERFF.

The genes are TRBV24-1 and TRBJ2-3; D gene uncertain. V lost 5 bases to trimming and J lost 5 bases, with 10 bases between them. Germline CDR1 and CDR2: KGHDR and SFDVKD. The CDR3 is made up of 13 amino acids. In nucleotides, the CDR3 is TGTGCCACCAGTGGGGTAGGCGGAGATACGCAGTATTTT. Translation gives CATSGVGGDTQYF.

This clonotype came up a few times. The chain employs TRBV20-1 and TRBJ1-6; 7 nucleotides align to TRBD1. The V gene's germline CDR1 is DFQATT and CDR2 SNEGSKA (reference sequence). J was trimmed by 5 bases and V by 5 bases; bases with no gene match: 12. This CDR3 spans 16 amino acids. CDR3 sequence: CSAPWGQLLNNSPLHF. The CDR3 DNA reads TGCAGTGCTCCTTGGGGACAGCTCTTAAATAATTCACCCCTCCACTTT.

This clonotype was counted only a few times. V usage is TRBV20-1 and J usage is TRBJ1-5; weak D call: TRBD1 (5 bases). Germline V lookup: CDR1 DFQATT, CDR2 SNEGSKA (reference sequence). Trimming took 0 bases from V and 9 from J, leaving 15 bases between them. The length of the CDR3 is 14 residues. The CDR3, as DNA: TGCAGTGCTAGAGATCAGGGACCAGACAGGCCCCAGCATTTT. Translation: CSARDQGPDRPQHF.

V usage is TRBV3-1 and J usage is TRBJ1-2; 9 bases are a match to TRBD1. CDR1 is LGHDT and CDR2 is YNNKEL in the germline V gene (reference sequence). CDR3 length: 15 amino acids. V was clipped by 4 bases and J by 3 bases; unmatched bases: 6. The CDR3: CASSLWDREYYGYTF. CDR3 nucleotide sequence: TGTGCCAGCAGCCTCTGGGACAGGGAGTACTATGGCTACACCTTC. Together with reference TRBV3-1 and TRBJ1-2, the CDR3 gives the full variable domain: DTAVSQTPKYLVTQMGNDKSIKCEQNLGHDTMYWYKQDSKKFLKIMFSYNNKELIINETVPNRFSPKSPDKAHLNLHINSLELGDSAVYFCASSLWDREYYGYTFGSGTRLTVV.

The chain links TRBV13 to TRBJ2-2; TRBD2 might be the D (5 bases). This CDR3 is 12 amino acids long. Germline V gene data show CDR1 as PRHDT and CDR2 as FYEKMQ (reference sequence). With 5 bases removed from V and 6 bases from J, the gap between germline ends came to 7 bases. This CDR3 reads CASSGLPGELFF. Written as DNA, the CDR3 is TGTGCCAGCAGCGGACTGCCCGGGGAGCTGTTTTTT.

At least ten counts were recorded for this clonotype. The J gene is TRBJ2-3, the V gene TRBV24-1, with D hard to call. CDR3 length: 14 amino acids. The germline gives CDR1 KGHDR, CDR2 SFDVKD. The V end lost 0 bases, the J end lost 0 bases, and 3 bases lay between the germline ends. The CDR3 here is CATSDLDSTDTQYF. CDR3 nucleotide sequence: TGTGCCACCAGTGATTTGGACAGCACAGATACGCAGTATTTT.

This chain joins TRBV6-6 and TRBJ1-3; D not certain. Per the germline V gene, CDR1 is MNHNY and CDR2 is SVGAGI (reference sequence). V was clipped by 6 bases and J by 4 bases, with 1 base between them. This CDR3 has 10 amino acids. The CDR3: CASRGNTIYF. CDR3 nucleotide sequence: TGTGCCAGCAGGGGAAACACCATATATTTT.

Only a few counts were recorded for this clonotype. The chain links TRBV28 to TRBJ2-7, with a possible D match to TRBD2 (6 bases). V shed 2 bases and J shed 2 bases, with 22 bases lying between them. This CDR3 spans 18 amino acids. Germline V gene lookup returns CDR1 MDHEN and CDR2 SYDVKM. The DNA for the CDR3 is TGTGCCAGCAGTTTAGAACTAGCCTCCGACACCCGGGCCTACGAGCAGTACTTC. Translating gives CASSLELASDTRAYEQYF. Full variable domain (remainder filled in from reference TRBV28 and TRBJ2-7): DVKVTQSSRYLVKRTGEKVFLECVQDMDHENMFWYRQDPGLGLRLIYFSYDVKMKEKGDIPEGYSVSREKKERFSLILESASTNQTSMYLCASSLELASDTRAYEQYFGPGTRLTVT.

The J gene is TRBJ2-1, the V gene TRBV29-1; the match to TRBD2 covers 10 bases. With 0 bases clipped from V and 0 bases from J, the junction kept 14 bases outside the gene matches. The germline V gene has CDR1 SQVTM and CDR2 ANQGSEA. The CDR3 spans 20 residues. This chain's CDR3 is CSVEDPRASGRRSSYNEQFF. DNA for the CDR3: TGCAGCGTTGAAGACCCGAGGGCTAGCGGGAGACGGAGCTCCTACAATGAGCAGTTCTTC.

CDR3 sequence: CASSQQTSGRAPDTQYF. The DNA for the CDR3 is TGCGCCAGCAGCCAACAGACTAGCGGGAGGGCCCCGGATACGCAGTATTTT. This chain links TRBV4-1 with TRBJ2-3, with TRBD2 matching 14 bases. The ends lost 2 bases at V and 6 bases at J; junction bases unmatched: 7. Germline CDR1 reads MGHRA; CDR2 reads YSYEKL. The CDR3 loop spans 17 amino acids.

This clonotype showed up just a few times. The chain recombines TRBV7-2 with TRBJ2-7; a possible D gene is TRBD2 (6 bases). The CDR3 sequence is 16 residues long. CDR1 is SGHTA, CDR2 FQGNSA, per germline. Trimming cost V 4 bases and J 0 bases, with 16 bases left between them. The CDR3 reads CASSYRAGPSSYEQYF. In DNA, the CDR3 is TGTGCCAGCAGCTACCGAGCGGGCCCGAGCTCCTACGAGCAGTACTTC.

This sequence joins TRBV7-3 and TRBJ2-7; D possibly corresponds to TRBD2 (6 bases). The germline gives CDR1 SGHTA, CDR2 FQGTGA. CDR3 length equals 15 residues. Trimming removed 5 bases at V and 0 bases at J, with 14 bases between. The CDR3 loop reads CASSQGLGSSYEQYF. The CDR3 bases are TGTGCCAGCAGCCAGGGACTGGGGAGCTCCTACGAGCAGTACTTC.

This clonotype was picked up a small number of times. This rearrangement joins TRBV5-1 to TRBJ2-5, with unresolved D. CDR1 SGHRS and CDR2 YFSETQ come from the germline V gene. V was cut by 0 bases and J by 5 bases, with 20 bases left in between. The CDR3 consists of 17 residues. The CDR3 bases are TGCGCCAGCAGCTTGGCCCCGTTGGCAGGACCAAGCGAGACCCAGTACTTC. Protein: CASSLAPLAGPSETQYF.

This clonotype was detected many times. The genes are TRBV12-3 or TRBV12-4 and TRBJ2-3, with no clear D. The V and J ends lost 1 base and 4 bases respectively, with 6 bases between them. The CDR3 spans 13 residues. The CDR3 sequence is CASSLGRPDTQYF. The CDR3 nucleotides read TGTGCCAGCAGTTTAGGTAGGCCAGATACGCAGTATTTT.

This clonotype turned up a few times. V gene TRBV6-5 combines with J gene TRBJ1-1; a weak D match, TRBD1 (5 bases). This CDR3 is built from 15 residues. V dropped 4 bases and J dropped 0 bases, with 12 bases sitting between them. The V gene's germline CDR1 is MNHEY and CDR2 SVGAGI. Written as DNA, the CDR3 is TGTGCCAGCAGTTCCCCGGGACGGATGAACACTGAAGCTTTCTTT. Protein: CASSSPGRMNTEAFF.

The chain uses TRBV11-1 and TRBJ2-1; 14 positions agree with TRBD2. The trim removed 1 base at V and 8 bases at J, leaving 10 bases unmatched. The CDR3 totals 18 residues. Germline-derived CDR1 and CDR2 are SGHAT and FQDESV (reference sequence). CDR3 residues: CASSLVRRLAGGEDEQFF. The DNA for the CDR3 is TGTGCCAGCAGCTTAGTAAGGCGACTAGCGGGAGGGGAAGATGAGCAGTTCTTC.

The chain joins TRBV5-4 to TRBJ2-1; D might be TRBD2 (6 bases). Trimming removed 0 bases from V and 11 bases from J, with 15 bases in between. CDR3 length equals 14 residues. Germline loops: CDR1 SGHNT, CDR2 YYREEE (reference sequence). Here the CDR3 reads CASSLEVGEVQQFF. CDR3 DNA sequence: TGTGCCAGCAGCTTGGAGGTAGGGGAGGTGCAGCAGTTCTTC.

In this sample, this clonotype turned up a few times. The chain carries TRBV4-2 and TRBJ2-7; D is uncertain. From germline, CDR1 is LGHNA and CDR2 YNFKEQ. Trimming shortened V by 1 base and J by 1 base, and 5 bases separated the two germline ends. The CDR3 has 13 residues. The CDR3 spells CASSQVMSYEQYF. As DNA, the CDR3 is TGTGCCAGCAGCCAAGTAATGTCCTACGAGCAGTACTTC.

A few counts support this clonotype. The chain has TRBV10-3 and TRBJ2-5; the match to TRBD1 covers 11 bases. The CDR3 runs to 13 residues. Germline trimming cut 6 bases from V and 5 bases from J; bases unmatched to any gene: 2. Per the germline V gene, CDR1 is ENHRY and CDR2 is SYGVKD. The CDR3 loop is CAISRDRGETQYF. The CDR3 coding sequence is TGTGCCATCAGCCGGGACAGGGGGGAGACCCAGTACTTC.

V gene TRBV20-1 combines with J gene TRBJ1-1, with D unresolved. Germline CDR1 and CDR2: DFQATT and SNEGSKA (reference sequence). This CDR3 spans 10 amino acids. V was trimmed by 5 bases and J by 4 bases, leaving 5 bases between them. Here the CDR3 reads CSAGSTEAFF. DNA for the CDR3: TGCAGTGCTGGAAGCACTGAAGCTTTCTTT.

This chain links TRBV5-1 with TRBJ2-5, with 10 bases identical to TRBD2. V shed 0 bases and J 2 bases; nucleotides not matched to a gene: 10. CDR1 and CDR2 (germline): SGHRS, YFSETQ. This CDR3 has 18 amino acids. CDR3 sequence reads: CASSLGLAGPGVQETQYF. CDR3 sequence (DNA): TGCGCCAGCAGCTTGGGACTAGCGGGCCCAGGTGTGCAAGAGACCCAGTACTTC.

This clonotype was seen a few times. The chain is built from TRBV24-1 and TRBJ2-1; TRBD2 is a possible D gene (5 bases). V shed 3 bases and J shed 6 bases, with 14 bases lying between them. In germline, CDR1 is KGHDR, CDR2 SFDVKD. The CDR3 has 15 amino acids. As DNA, the CDR3 is TGTGCCACCAGTGATCCGAGGGTGCCCCTCAATGAGCAGTTCTTC. The encoded protein is CATSDPRVPLNEQFF.

This clonotype was seen a few times. The chain joins TRBV7-9 to TRBJ2-3; D is unresolved. There are 13 residues in the CDR3. Looked up from germline, CDR1 is SEHNR and CDR2 is FQNEAQ (reference sequence). V was cut by 3 bases and J by 2 bases, with 6 bases left in between. CDR3 DNA sequence: TGTGCCAGCAGCTTGAGCACCACAGATACGCAGTATTTT. Its protein product is CASSLSTTDTQYF.

The chain carries TRBV5-1 and TRBJ1-2; 10 nucleotides agree with TRBD1. The V gene end was trimmed by 2 bases and the J gene end by 0 bases; junction bases not matched to a gene: 16. Germline-derived CDR1 and CDR2 are SGHRS and YFSETQ. The CDR3 totals 20 residues. The CDR3 here is CASSLRYARLTGGSNYGYTF. The CDR3 coding sequence is TGCGCCAGCAGCTTACGGTACGCGAGACTGACAGGGGGCTCTAACTATGGCTACACCTTC.

This chain joins TRBV14 and TRBJ2-1; no reliable D call. This CDR3 contains 14 residues. Trimming removed 0 bases from V and 7 bases from J, with 10 bases in between. Germline V gene sequence: CDR1 SGHDN, CDR2 FVKESK. For the CDR3, the DNA is TGTGCCAGCAGCCAAGATATAGTTTTGAATGAGCAGTTCTTC. Protein product: CASSQDIVLNEQFF.

The gene calls are TRBV27 and TRBJ2-3; 14 bases map to TRBD2. Trimming removed 3 bases from V and 2 bases from J; junction bases left unmatched: 10. The CDR3 covers 19 residues. CDR1 MNHEY and CDR2 SMNVEV come from the germline V gene (reference sequence). The CDR3 protein is CASSLKWTSGRHSTDTQYF. The DNA for the CDR3 is TGTGCCAGCAGTTTGAAGTGGACTAGCGGGAGGCATTCCACAGATACGCAGTATTTT.